This T cell receptor beta chain emerged from a study of OX40 agonist ivuxolimab in advanced cancers. Overall study: Prior anti-PD-1, anti-PD-L1 or anti-CTLA-4 therapy did not bar entry, and less than 50% had some. Overall study results and limits: CD8+ T cells were the subset that, on average, had more expanded clones than CD4+. It was also the case that some nonresponders had low normalized T-cell clonal expansion.

Autoimmune disease history or systemic immunosuppression disqualified patients. Germline V lookup: CDR1 LNHDA, CDR2 SQIVND (reference sequence). This CDR3 is built from 15 residues. Trimming took 7 bases from V and 5 from J, leaving 20 bases between them. Assay: immunoSEQ multiplex PCR; the TCRdb copy retains only in-frame clones and omits some. The table includes about 68,000 clones, 83% detected once. A word on this clone: Its target is unknown.

The origin of this receptor is an adult with an advanced solid tumor such as melanoma, head and neck, liver or kidney cancer. The specimen comprised CD4+ or CD8+ T cells sorted from blood, sampled in a trial of the OX40 agonist ivuxolimab. The chain links TRBV19 to TRBJ2-5; D gene ambiguous. The CDR3 loop reads CASTPGRIGLETQYF. The CDR3 DNA follows: TGTGCCAGTACCCCGGGTCGGATCGGTTTGGAGACCCAGTACTTC.